The 32 T cell receptor beta chains reported below all come from one sample, sequenced in a study of T-cell reconstitution after alpha-beta-depleted transplantation in children. Preparing the TCRbeta library involved the use of unique molecular identifiers. TCRdb fed the PCR reads into MiXCR, producing one record per CDR3 protein. This sample carries around 700,000 distinct CDR3 sequences, roughly 14% of them seen once, and the ten largest clones take 0.65% to 0.9%. The specimen was PBMCs, collected before TCRalphabeta/CD19-depleted stem cell transplant. Receptors originate from a girl aged 2-10 years with congenital amegakaryocytic thrombocytopenia, due to receive a stem cell transplant.

Only a few counts were recorded for this clonotype. The chain carries TRBV18 and TRBJ2-5; 9 bases are shared with TRBD2. Trimming at V came to 4 bases and at J to 2 bases, leaving 5 bases not matched to a gene. From germline, CDR1 is KGHSH and CDR2 LQKENI. This CDR3 region has 15 residues. CDR3 coding DNA: TGTGCCAGCTCACAATTAGCGGGAGTGCAAGAGACCCAGTACTTC. This encodes CASSQLAGVQETQYF.

The sample holds many counts of this clonotype. The rearrangement uses TRBV7-2 and TRBJ2-7, with D maybe TRBD2 (6 bases). V lost 5 bases and J lost 1, with 18 bases in between. This CDR3 comprises 16 residues. CDR1 is SGHTA and CDR2 is FQGNSA in the germline V gene. CDR3 DNA sequence: TGTGCCAGCAGCCCTCGTTGGCTAGCGATTTCCTACGAGCAGTACTTC. Translation: CASSPRWLAISYEQYF.

In its sample, this clonotype was seen many times. The chain recombines TRBV11-2 with TRBJ1-1; D gene uncertain. V dropped 0 bases and J dropped 4 bases, with 6 bases sitting between them. The CDR3 loop spans 13 amino acids. In germline, CDR1 is SGHAT, CDR2 FQNNGV. Here the CDR3 reads CASSLEAVTEAFF. The CDR3 nucleotides are TGTGCCAGCAGCTTAGAAGCCGTCACTGAAGCTTTCTTT.

V and J are TRBV6-5 and TRBJ2-7; TRBD1 is a possible D gene (5 bases). Trimming took off 5 bases at V and 3 bases at J, with 8 bases between the two ends. There are 12 residues in the CDR3. CDR1 is MNHEY, CDR2 SVGAGI, per germline. The DNA for the CDR3 is TGTGCCAGCAGTGGGGCTTTCTACGAGCAGTACTTC. Its protein is CASSGAFYEQYF.

In its sample, this clonotype was seen many times. The chain joins TRBV12-3 or TRBV12-4 to TRBJ2-2, with TRBD2 identical over 7 bases. J gave up 2 bases and V 7 bases, and 4 bases lay outside the gene matches. The CDR3 is 14 residues long. CDR3 DNA sequence: TGTGCCAGCACTAGCGGAGGAAACACCGGGGAGCTGTTTTTT. Translating gives CASTSGGNTGELFF.

This clonotype came up many times. The chain combines TRBV10-3 with TRBJ2-6; D perhaps matches TRBD1 (6 bases). V lost 3 bases and J lost 2, with 11 bases in between. Germline loops: CDR1 ENHRY, CDR2 SYGVKD. There are 16 residues in the CDR3. The CDR3 here is CAISDTQGTGANVLTF. CDR3 sequence (DNA): TGTGCCATCAGTGACACACAGGGTACTGGGGCCAACGTCCTGACTTTC.

This clonotype showed up many times. The rearrangement uses TRBV4-1 and TRBJ2-2; TRBD2 aligns across 9 bases. Trimming at V came to 3 bases and at J to 5 bases, leaving 10 bases not matched to a gene. This CDR3 comprises 17 residues. Germline V CDR1 and CDR2: MGHRA, YSYEKL. In nucleotides, the CDR3 is TGCGCCAGCAGCCAGCATTGGCCTAGCGGGAATACCGGGGAGCTGTTTTTT. Its protein product is CASSQHWPSGNTGELFF.

The chain has TRBV20-1 and TRBJ2-1; unclear D gene. Trimming took off 4 bases at V and 8 bases at J, with 6 bases between the two ends. The CDR3 spans 10 residues. The germline CDR1 and CDR2 sequences are DFQATT and SNEGSKA (reference sequence). CDR3 amino acids: CSAMSDEQFF. The CDR3 DNA sequence: TGCAGTGCTATGTCGGATGAGCAGTTCTTC.

This clonotype was seen repeatedly, ten times or more. The chain combines TRBV12-3 or TRBV12-4 with TRBJ2-6; no firm D call. There are 16 residues in the CDR3. V dropped 6 bases and J dropped 0 bases, with 12 bases sitting between them. The CDR3 bases are TGTGCCAGCAGCCCCAATCTGAGCTCTGGGGCCAACGTCCTGACTTTC. Protein: CASSPNLSSGANVLTF.

A few counts support this clonotype. V gene TRBV7-2 combines with J gene TRBJ1-1; 9 bases are shared with TRBD1. CDR1 SGHTA and CDR2 FQGNSA come from the germline V gene. J lost 1 base, V lost 6 bases, and 3 bases had no gene match. The CDR3 spans 14 residues. In DNA form, the CDR3 reads TGTGCCAGCAGTTGGACAGGGGCGAACACTGAAGCTTTCTTT. This encodes CASSWTGANTEAFF.

This clonotype was observed at least ten times. The genes are TRBV29-1 and TRBJ1-5; D ambiguous. Germline values: CDR1 SQVTM, CDR2 ANQGSEA. The V and J ends lost 2 bases and 0 bases respectively, with 17 bases between them. The CDR3 is 17 amino acids. The CDR3 region is CSVEYSAEKYSNQPQHF. For the CDR3, the DNA is TGCAGCGTTGAATACAGTGCAGAAAAATATAGCAATCAGCCCCAGCATTTT.

As to this clonotype: A much larger clone sits a single nucleotide away, making a read error possible. CDR3 DNA sequence: TGCGACAGCAGCTTGGAGCGTGGTGCCGGAACCTTC. Translated: CDSSLERGAGTF. V is TRBV5-1 and J is TRBJ1-2; D unresolved. Germline loops: CDR1 SGHRS, CDR2 YFSETQ. CDR3 length: 12 amino acids.

This clonotype was seen many times. V and J are TRBV5-1 and TRBJ2-3; tentatively, D is TRBD1 (6 bases). From germline, CDR1 is SGHRS and CDR2 YFSETQ. CDR3 length: 16 residues. Trimming took 1 base from V and 2 from J, leaving 14 bases between them. The CDR3 DNA follows: TGCGCCAGCAGCTTGCGGGGCCAGGGGTTCACAGATACGCAGTATTTT. Translation gives CASSLRGQGFTDTQYF.

This clonotype was picked up many times. V gene TRBV29-1 combines with J gene TRBJ2-7, with 10 bases lining up with TRBD1. CDR3 length: 13 residues. Germline V gene sequence: CDR1 SQVTM, CDR2 ANQGSEA. The V and J ends lost 6 bases and 3 bases, in that order; junction bases with no gene match: 5. The CDR3 spells CSVGQGWDYEQYF. The DNA for the CDR3 is TGCAGCGTGGGACAGGGGTGGGACTACGAGCAGTACTTC.

This clonotype has just a few counts. This rearrangement joins TRBV7-9 to TRBJ2-7; possibly TRBD2 for D (5 bases). Trimming took off 5 bases at V and 11 bases at J, with 22 bases between the two ends. Germline V gene data show CDR1 as SEHNR and CDR2 as FQNEAQ (reference sequence). The length of the CDR3 is 14 residues. The CDR3 DNA follows: TGTGCCAGCAGCCCCGATGGCGACGGAGCGGAGAAGTACTTC. This gives the protein CASSPDGDGAEKYF.

In this sample, this clonotype turned up a few times. The rearrangement links TRBV6-5 to TRBJ1-5; 9 bases fit TRBD1. J gave up 1 base and V 2 bases, and 3 bases lay outside the gene matches. The germline CDR1 and CDR2 sequences are MNHEY and SVGAGI. This CDR3 has 16 amino acids. Written as DNA, the CDR3 is TGTGCCAGCAGTTACGCCGGGACAGGGAGCAATCAGCCCCAGCATTTT. Translated, it gives CASSYAGTGSNQPQHF.

This clonotype was counted at least ten times. The chain links TRBV7-8 to TRBJ1-6; the match to TRBD1 covers 8 bases. CDR3 length equals 14 residues. Germline values: CDR1 SGHVS, CDR2 FQNEAQ. V lost 5 bases and J lost 7; bases outside the gene matches: 4. The CDR3 nucleotides read TGTGCCAGCAGCCTCAACAGGGGGAATTCACCCCTCCACTTT. Protein: CASSLNRGNSPLHF.

The sample holds many counts of this clonotype. The gene calls are TRBV5-1 and TRBJ1-1; D may be TRBD1 (5 bases). The CDR3 consists of 16 residues. V was cut by 1 base and J by 5 bases, with 18 bases left in between. Germline V gene data show CDR1 as SGHRS and CDR2 as YFSETQ. CDR3 loop: CASSLNGGTPETEAFF. Written as DNA, the CDR3 is TGCGCCAGCAGCTTGAATGGTGGGACGCCCGAAACTGAAGCTTTCTTT.

This clonotype was recorded many times. J is TRBJ1-4 and V is TRBV24-1; tentative D call: TRBD1 (5 bases). Between the trimmed V and J ends, which lost 11 bases and 6 bases, there was a span of 12 bases. Per the germline V gene, CDR1 is KGHDR and CDR2 is SFDVKD. The CDR3 consists of 12 residues. CDR3 DNA: TGTGCCATCCAGGGTGGAGATGAAAAACTGTTTTTT. Protein: CAIQGGDEKLFF.

The V and J genes are TRBV7-3 and TRBJ1-1; a weak D match, TRBD1 (5 bases). Per germline, CDR1 SGHTA and CDR2 FQGTGA. The V end lost 6 bases, the J end lost 1 base, and 9 bases lay between the germline ends. The CDR3 has 13 residues. CDR3 coding DNA: TGTGCCAGCAGGGAGAGGGGGAACACTGAAGCTTTCTTT. Protein sequence: CASRERGNTEAFF.

The chain joins TRBV6-1 to TRBJ2-3, with 12 bases matching TRBD2. The germline V gene encodes CDR1 MNHNS and CDR2 SASEGT. The CDR3 extends over 14 amino acids. Trimming took 10 bases from V and 6 from J; bases not matched to a gene: 8. The CDR3 sequence is CATGGLAGGDTQYF. The CDR3 bases are TGTGCCACCGGGGGGCTAGCGGGGGGGGATACGCAGTATTTT.

The V gene is TRBV20-1, the J gene TRBJ1-1; 8 positions match TRBD1. Germline loops: CDR1 DFQATT, CDR2 SNEGSKA (reference sequence). V lost 1 base, J lost 1 base, and 5 bases stayed unmatched. This CDR3 is 15 amino acids long. CDR3: CSARAVGTGNTEAFF. CDR3 in DNA: TGCAGTGCTAGAGCCGTTGGGACAGGGAACACTGAAGCTTTCTTT.

This chain links TRBV27 with TRBJ2-1; D gene ambiguous. V lost 10 bases, J lost 0 bases, and 16 bases lay in between. This CDR3 contains 15 residues. The germline V gene has CDR1 MNHEY and CDR2 SMNVEV (reference sequence). Here the CDR3 reads CATRLTWSSYNEQFF. The CDR3 DNA follows: TGTGCCACCCGTCTTACTTGGTCCTCCTACAATGAGCAGTTCTTC.

This clonotype was counted only a few times. This rearrangement joins TRBV7-9 to TRBJ2-4, with 8 bases matching TRBD2. With 5 bases clipped from V and 2 bases from J, the junction kept 11 bases outside the gene matches. Per the germline V gene, CDR1 is SEHNR and CDR2 is FQNEAQ (reference sequence). CDR3 length: 17 amino acids. CDR3 sequence: CASSPPPGLGSKNIQYF. In DNA, the CDR3 is TGTGCCAGCAGCCCCCCCCCGGGACTAGGTTCCAAAAACATTCAGTACTTC.

This clonotype has at least ten counts. The chain recombines TRBV7-9 with TRBJ2-5; D is unclear. Germline loops: CDR1 SEHNR, CDR2 FQNEAQ (reference sequence). Between the trimmed V and J ends, which lost 1 base and 7 bases, there was a span of 10 bases. CDR3 length: 13 amino acids. Written as DNA, the CDR3 is TGTGCCAGCAGCTTAGAGGGCTACGTGACCCAGTACTTC. It yields the protein CASSLEGYVTQYF.

This clonotype was seen many times. The chain carries TRBV7-6 and TRBJ2-2; D is unclear. Trimming took off 2 bases at V and 3 bases at J, with 10 bases between the two ends. Germline V gene data show CDR1 as SGHVS and CDR2 as FNYEAQ. The CDR3 spans 15 residues. The CDR3 DNA sequence: TGTGCCAGCAGCTTAAAGGGCACTTACACCGGGGAGCTGTTTTTT. This encodes CASSLKGTYTGELFF.

Many counts were recorded for this clonotype. The rearrangement joins TRBV12-3 or TRBV12-4 to TRBJ1-1, with D maybe TRBD1 (6 bases). Between the trimmed V and J ends, which lost 4 bases and 3 bases, there was a span of 15 bases. The CDR3 runs to 15 residues. Here the CDR3 reads CASSSWQGQDTEAFF. In DNA form, the CDR3 reads TGTGCCAGCAGTTCTTGGCAGGGGCAGGACACTGAAGCTTTCTTT.

V is TRBV20-1 and J is TRBJ2-7; D is uncertain. CDR1 and CDR2 from the germline V gene are DFQATT and SNEGSKA (reference sequence). Trimming left V 6 bases short and J 2 bases short, with 20 bases between. The CDR3 spans 15 residues. The CDR3 loop reads CSALPPEGPTYEQYF. The CDR3 DNA is TGCAGTGCCCTCCCGCCGGAAGGGCCTACCTACGAGCAGTACTTC.

In this sample, this clonotype turned up many times. V is TRBV12-3 or TRBV12-4 and J is TRBJ1-1; 10 bases agree with TRBD1. This CDR3 spans 13 amino acids. V was clipped by 6 bases and J by 4 bases; unmatched bases: 2. CDR3 DNA: TGTGCCAGCAGAGGGACAGGGGCCACTGAAGCTTTCTTT. Translating it yields CASRGTGATEAFF.

This clonotype has a count of ten or more. This rearrangement joins TRBV12-3 or TRBV12-4 to TRBJ2-7; D gene unclear. CDR3 length: 11 residues. V was cut by 5 bases and J by 5 bases, with 7 bases left in between. The CDR3 is CASSLSHEQYF. The CDR3 DNA reads as TGTGCCAGCAGTCTTTCTCACGAGCAGTACTTC.

The CDR3 DNA reads TGTGCCAGCACCCCCTGGCAGGGTCCCTACGAGCAGTACTTC. This sequence encodes CASTPWQGPYEQYF. V is TRBV28 and J is TRBJ2-7; a weak D match, TRBD1 (5 bases). The CDR3 is 14 amino acids. From germline, CDR1 is MDHEN and CDR2 SYDVKM. The germline V and J ends were trimmed by 7 bases and 2 bases, with 15 bases remaining between them.

This clonotype has more than one count but fewer than ten. V usage is TRBV30 and J usage is TRBJ1-5; D uncertain. Germline-derived CDR1 and CDR2 are GTSNPN and SVGIG (reference sequence). This CDR3 has 12 amino acids. Between the trimmed V and J ends, which lost 5 bases and 11 bases, there was a span of 16 bases. CDR3 nucleotides: TGTGCCTGGGGCGCGGGATTTGAGGCCCAGCATTTT. Protein: CAWGAGFEAQHF.